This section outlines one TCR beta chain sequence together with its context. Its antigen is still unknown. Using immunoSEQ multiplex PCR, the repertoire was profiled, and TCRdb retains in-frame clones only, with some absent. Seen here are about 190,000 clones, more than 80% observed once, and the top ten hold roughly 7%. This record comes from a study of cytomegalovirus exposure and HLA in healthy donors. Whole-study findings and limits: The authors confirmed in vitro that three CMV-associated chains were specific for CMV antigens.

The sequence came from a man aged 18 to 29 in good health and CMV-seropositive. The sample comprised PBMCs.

The CDR3 is CASSPLPDSNYGYTF. DNA for the CDR3: TGTGCCAGCTCACCACTTCCGGACAGTAACTATGGCTACACCTTC. The chain combines TRBV18 with TRBJ1-2; D perhaps matches TRBD1 (6 bases). This CDR3 has 15 residues. V gave up 1 base and J gave up 1 base, with 10 bases separating them. The germline V gene encodes CDR1 KGHSH and CDR2 LQKENI.